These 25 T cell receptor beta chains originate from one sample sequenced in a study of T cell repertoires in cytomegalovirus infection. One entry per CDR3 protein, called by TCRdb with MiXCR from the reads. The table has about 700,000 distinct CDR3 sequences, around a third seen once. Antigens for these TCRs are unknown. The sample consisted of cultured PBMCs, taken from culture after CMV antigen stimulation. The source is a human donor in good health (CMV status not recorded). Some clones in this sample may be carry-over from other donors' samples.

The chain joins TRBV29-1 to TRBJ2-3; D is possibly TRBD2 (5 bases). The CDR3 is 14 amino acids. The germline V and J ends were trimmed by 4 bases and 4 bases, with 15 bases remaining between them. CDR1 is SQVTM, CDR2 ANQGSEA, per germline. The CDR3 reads CSVGVGRGSDTQYF. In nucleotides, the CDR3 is TGCAGCGTTGGAGTCGGTCGGGGTTCAGATACGCAGTATTTT.

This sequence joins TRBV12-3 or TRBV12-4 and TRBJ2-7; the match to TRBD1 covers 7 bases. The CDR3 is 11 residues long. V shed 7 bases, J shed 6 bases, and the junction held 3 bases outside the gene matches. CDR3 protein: CASTYRGEQYF. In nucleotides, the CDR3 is TGTGCCAGCACCTACAGGGGCGAGCAGTACTTC.

The CDR3 region is CASSSEGGPFPAEQYF. The DNA for the CDR3 is TGTGCCAGCAGTTCCGAGGGGGGGCCCTTCCCGGCCGAGCAGTACTTC. J is TRBJ2-7 and V is TRBV27; the D gene is possibly TRBD2 (7 bases). The CDR3 runs 16 residues. Germline-derived CDR1 and CDR2 are MNHEY and SMNVEV (reference sequence). V was clipped by 4 bases and J by 6 bases, with 22 bases between them.

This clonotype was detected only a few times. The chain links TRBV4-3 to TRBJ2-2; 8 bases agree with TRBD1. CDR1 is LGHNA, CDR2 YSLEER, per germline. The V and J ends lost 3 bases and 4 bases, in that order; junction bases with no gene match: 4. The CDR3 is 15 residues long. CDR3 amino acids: CASSHGQGGTGELFF. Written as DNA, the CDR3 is TGCGCCAGCAGCCACGGACAGGGCGGCACCGGGGAGCTGTTTTTT.

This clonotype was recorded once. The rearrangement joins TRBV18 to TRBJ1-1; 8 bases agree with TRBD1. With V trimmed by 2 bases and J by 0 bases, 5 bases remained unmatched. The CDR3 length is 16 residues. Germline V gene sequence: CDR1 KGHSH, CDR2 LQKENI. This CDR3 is CASSPAAGGLNTEAFF. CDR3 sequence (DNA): TGTGCCAGCTCACCAGCGGCAGGGGGCCTGAACACTGAAGCTTTCTTT.

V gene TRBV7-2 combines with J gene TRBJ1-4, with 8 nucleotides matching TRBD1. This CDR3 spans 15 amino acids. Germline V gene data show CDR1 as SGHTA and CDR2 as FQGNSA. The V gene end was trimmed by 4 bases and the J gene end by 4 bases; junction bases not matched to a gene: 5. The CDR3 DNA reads TGTGCCAGCAGCTCGTCAGGGGGCTTTAATGAAAAACTGTTTTTT. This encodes CASSSSGGFNEKLFF.

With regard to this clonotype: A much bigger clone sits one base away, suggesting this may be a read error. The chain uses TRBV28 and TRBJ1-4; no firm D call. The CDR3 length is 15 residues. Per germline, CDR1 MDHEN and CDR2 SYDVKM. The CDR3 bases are TGTGCCAGCAACCGGCGAAACGAAGTAGGCGAAAAACTGCTTTTT. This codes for CASNRRNEVGEKLLF.

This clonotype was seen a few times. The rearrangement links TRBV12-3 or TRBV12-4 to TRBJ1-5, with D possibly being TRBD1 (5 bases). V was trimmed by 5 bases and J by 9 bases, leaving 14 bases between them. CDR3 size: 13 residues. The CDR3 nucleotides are TGTGCCAGCAGTAGCCCGGACATGCGGCCCCAGCATTTT. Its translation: CASSSPDMRPQHF.

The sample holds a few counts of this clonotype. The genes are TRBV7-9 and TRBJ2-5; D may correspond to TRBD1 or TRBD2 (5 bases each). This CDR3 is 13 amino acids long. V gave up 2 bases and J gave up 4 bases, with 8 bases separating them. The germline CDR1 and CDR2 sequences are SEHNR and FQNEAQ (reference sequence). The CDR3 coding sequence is TGTGCCAGCAGCTTAAATGGGGGAGAGACCCAGTACTTC. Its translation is CASSLNGGETQYF.

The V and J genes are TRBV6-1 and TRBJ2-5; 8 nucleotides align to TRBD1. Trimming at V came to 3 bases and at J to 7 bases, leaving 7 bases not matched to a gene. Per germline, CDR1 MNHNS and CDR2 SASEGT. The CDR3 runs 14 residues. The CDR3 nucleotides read TGTGCCAGCAGTGATGTCAGGGGGCTGGGGACCCAGTACTTC. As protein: CASSDVRGLGTQYF.

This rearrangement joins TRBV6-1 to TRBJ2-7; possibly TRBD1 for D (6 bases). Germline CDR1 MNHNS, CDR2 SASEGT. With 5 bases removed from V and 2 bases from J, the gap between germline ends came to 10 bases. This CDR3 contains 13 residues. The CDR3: CASSRRGTYEQYF. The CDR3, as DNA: TGTGCCAGCAGTCGCAGGGGAACCTACGAGCAGTACTTC.

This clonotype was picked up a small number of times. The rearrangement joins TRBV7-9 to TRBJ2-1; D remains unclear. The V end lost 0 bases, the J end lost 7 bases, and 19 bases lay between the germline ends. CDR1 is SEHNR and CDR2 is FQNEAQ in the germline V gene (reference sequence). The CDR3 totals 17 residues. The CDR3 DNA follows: TGTGCCAGCAGCTTAGCGGTGGCCACCCGACGACCTAATGAGCAGTTCTTC. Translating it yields CASSLAVATRRPNEQFF.

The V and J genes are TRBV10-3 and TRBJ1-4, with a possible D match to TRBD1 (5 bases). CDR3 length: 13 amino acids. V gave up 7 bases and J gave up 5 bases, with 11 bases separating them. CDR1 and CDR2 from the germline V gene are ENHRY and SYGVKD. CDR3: CAITGTPNEKLFF. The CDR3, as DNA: TGTGCCATCACCGGGACCCCAAATGAAAAACTGTTTTTT.

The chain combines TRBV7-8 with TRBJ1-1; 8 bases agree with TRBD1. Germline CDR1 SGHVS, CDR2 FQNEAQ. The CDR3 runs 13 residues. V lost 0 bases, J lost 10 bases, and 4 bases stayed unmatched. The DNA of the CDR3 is TGTGCCAGCAGCTTAGCGGGGACAGGAGGAGCTTTCTTT. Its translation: CASSLAGTGGAFF.

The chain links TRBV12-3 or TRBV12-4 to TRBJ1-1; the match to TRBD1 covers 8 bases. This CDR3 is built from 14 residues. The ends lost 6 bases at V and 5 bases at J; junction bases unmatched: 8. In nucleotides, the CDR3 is TGTGCCAGCAGCCGTCGGACAGGGAGGACTGAAGCTTTCTTT. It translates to CASSRRTGRTEAFF.

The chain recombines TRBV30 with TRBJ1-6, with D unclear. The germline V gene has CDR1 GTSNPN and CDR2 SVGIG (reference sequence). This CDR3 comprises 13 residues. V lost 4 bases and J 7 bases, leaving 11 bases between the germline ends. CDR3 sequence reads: CAWTRKDNSPLHF. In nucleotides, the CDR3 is TGTGCCTGGACGCGGAAAGACAATTCACCCCTCCACTTT.

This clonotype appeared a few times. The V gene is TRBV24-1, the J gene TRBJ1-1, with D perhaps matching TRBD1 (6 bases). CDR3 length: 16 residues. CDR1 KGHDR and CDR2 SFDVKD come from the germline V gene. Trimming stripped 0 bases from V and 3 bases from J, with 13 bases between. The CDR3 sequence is CATSDLGGGWDTEAFF. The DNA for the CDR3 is TGTGCCACCAGTGATTTGGGTGGGGGCTGGGACACTGAAGCTTTCTTT.

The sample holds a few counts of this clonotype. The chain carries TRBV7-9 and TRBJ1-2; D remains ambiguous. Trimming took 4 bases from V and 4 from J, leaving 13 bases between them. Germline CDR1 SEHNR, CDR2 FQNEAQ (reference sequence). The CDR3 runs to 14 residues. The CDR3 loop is CASSSQLGIYGYTF. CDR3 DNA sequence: TGTGCCAGCAGCTCCCAATTGGGTATCTATGGCTACACCTTC.

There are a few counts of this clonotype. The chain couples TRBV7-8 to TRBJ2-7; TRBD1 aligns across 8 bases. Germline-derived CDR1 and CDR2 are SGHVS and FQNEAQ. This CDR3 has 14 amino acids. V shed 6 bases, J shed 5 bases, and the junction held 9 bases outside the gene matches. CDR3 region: CASSHTGTGDEQYF. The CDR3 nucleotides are TGTGCCAGCAGTCACACCGGGACAGGTGACGAGCAGTACTTC.

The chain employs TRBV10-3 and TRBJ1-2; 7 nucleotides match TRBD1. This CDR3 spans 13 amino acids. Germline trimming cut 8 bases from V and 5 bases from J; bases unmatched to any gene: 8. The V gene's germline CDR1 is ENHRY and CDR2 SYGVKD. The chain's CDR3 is CAIGDRVGYGYTF. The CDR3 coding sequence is TGTGCCATCGGCGACAGGGTCGGATATGGCTACACCTTC.

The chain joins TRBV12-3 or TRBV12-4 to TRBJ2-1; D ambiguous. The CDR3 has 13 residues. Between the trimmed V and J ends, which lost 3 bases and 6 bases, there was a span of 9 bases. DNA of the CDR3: TGTGCCAGCAGTTTTGCACTTTCCAATGAGCAGTTCTTC. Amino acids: CASSFALSNEQFF.

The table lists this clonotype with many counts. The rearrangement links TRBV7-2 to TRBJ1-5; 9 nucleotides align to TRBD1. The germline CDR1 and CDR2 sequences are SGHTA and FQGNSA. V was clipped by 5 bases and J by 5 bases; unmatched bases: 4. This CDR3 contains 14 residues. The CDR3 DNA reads TGTGCCAGCAGCCTCACAGGGGGCGATCAGCCCCAGCATTTT. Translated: CASSLTGGDQPQHF.

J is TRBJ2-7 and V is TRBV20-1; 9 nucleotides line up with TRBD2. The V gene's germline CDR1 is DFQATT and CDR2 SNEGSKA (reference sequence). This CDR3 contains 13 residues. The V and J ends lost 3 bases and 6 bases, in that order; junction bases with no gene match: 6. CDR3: CSARATSGIEQYF. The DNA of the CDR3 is TGCAGTGCTAGGGCGACTAGCGGTATCGAGCAGTACTTC.

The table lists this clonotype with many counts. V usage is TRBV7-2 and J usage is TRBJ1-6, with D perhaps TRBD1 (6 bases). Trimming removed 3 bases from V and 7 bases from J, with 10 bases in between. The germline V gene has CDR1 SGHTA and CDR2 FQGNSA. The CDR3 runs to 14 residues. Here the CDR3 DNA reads TGTGCCAGCAGCTTCCGCAGGGGAAATTCACCCCTCCACTTT. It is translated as CASSFRRGNSPLHF.

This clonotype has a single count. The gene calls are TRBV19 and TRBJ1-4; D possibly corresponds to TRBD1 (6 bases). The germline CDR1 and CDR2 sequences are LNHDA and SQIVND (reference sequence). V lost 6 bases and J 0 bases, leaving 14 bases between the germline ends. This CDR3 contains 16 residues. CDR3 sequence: CASSEGDLTTNEKLFF. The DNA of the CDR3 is TGTGCCAGTAGCGAGGGGGACTTAACAACTAATGAAAAACTGTTTTTT.